Below are 21 T cell receptor beta chains sequenced from a single sample in a study of OX40 agonist ivuxolimab in advanced cancers. Data came from immunoSEQ multiplex PCR; TCRdb stores just in-frame clones and leaves some out. The sample holds about 31,000 clones, roughly nine tenths seen once. The source was CD4+ or CD8+ T cells sorted from blood, collected in a trial of the OX40 agonist ivuxolimab. Receptors were obtained from an adult with an advanced solid tumor such as melanoma, head and neck, liver or kidney cancer.

The rearrangement joins TRBV5-1 to TRBJ2-7; weak D call: TRBD1 (5 bases). V lost 0 bases and J 3 bases, leaving 10 bases between the germline ends. Germline lookup yields CDR1 SGHRS and CDR2 YFSETQ. The CDR3 sequence is 14 residues long. The CDR3 nucleotides are TGCGCCAGCAGCTTGGGCAGGGTCAACTACGAGCAGTACTTC. It specifies CASSLGRVNYEQYF. Drawing the rest from reference TRBV5-1 and TRBJ2-7, the complete variable domain is KAGVTQTPRYLIKTRGQQVTLSCSPISGHRSVSWYQQTPGQGLQFLFEYFSETQRNKGNFPGRFSGRQFSNSRSEMNVSTLELGDSALYLCASSLGRVNYEQYFGPGTRLTVT.

On this clone itself: One end of the junction does not line up with germline, which may come from a read error. The chain carries TRBV7-7 and TRBJ2-5, with TRBD2 matching over 12 bases. This CDR3 is built from 16 residues. Germline assignment: CDR1 SSHAT and CDR2 FNYEAQ (reference sequence). The CDR3 DNA is TGTGCTAGCAGCCCCGGTGTGACTAGCGGGAGTGAGACCCAGTACTTC. It specifies CASSPGVTSGSETQYF.

This chain uses TRBV4-2 with TRBJ1-5, with 7 bases matching TRBD1. Germline V gene data show CDR1 as LGHNA and CDR2 as YNFKEQ. V dropped 4 bases and J dropped 7; count of bases not matched to a gene: 10. CDR3 length: 15 residues. CDR3 sequence reads: CASSRLTGSGQPQHF. The CDR3 DNA reads TGTGCCAGCAGCCGTTTGACAGGGTCGGGCCAGCCCCAGCATTTT.

The chain has TRBV28 and TRBJ1-1; TRBD1 matches 9 bases. The ends lost 5 bases at V and 4 bases at J; junction bases unmatched: 5. Germline CDR1 and CDR2: MDHEN and SYDVKM. There are 14 residues in the CDR3. CDR3 sequence reads: CASSLGQGSTEAFF. CDR3 nucleotides: TGTGCCAGCAGTCTCGGACAGGGGAGCACTGAAGCTTTCTTT.

This chain connects TRBV5-6 to TRBJ2-7; TRBD1 matches at 7 bases. Germline values: CDR1 SGHDT, CDR2 YYEEEE. This CDR3 has 14 residues. Trimming removed 2 bases from V and 2 bases from J; junction bases left unmatched: 4. CDR3 protein: CASSLSGQTYEQYF. Written as DNA, the CDR3 is TGTGCCAGCAGCTTATCGGGACAGACCTACGAGCAGTACTTC.

The J gene is TRBJ2-1, the V gene TRBV15, with D unclear. This CDR3 is built from 15 residues. Trimming removed 3 bases at V and 0 bases at J, with 9 bases between. The germline gives CDR1 LNHNV, CDR2 YYDKDF (reference sequence). CDR3 DNA: TGTGCCACCAGCAGCAAACAGAGCTCCTACAATGAGCAGTTCTTC. Encoded protein: CATSSKQSSYNEQFF.

The chain uses TRBV4-1 and TRBJ2-6; 7 bases match TRBD1. Per the germline V gene, CDR1 is MGHRA and CDR2 is YSYEKL. V lost 1 base and J lost 4; bases outside the gene matches: 4. This CDR3 comprises 16 residues. The CDR3 sequence: CASSQGGTAGANVLTF. CDR3 coding DNA: TGCGCCAGCAGCCAAGGAGGGACAGCCGGGGCCAACGTCCTGACTTTC.

The chain couples TRBV5-4 to TRBJ2-7; 9 nucleotides align to TRBD1. The CDR3 runs to 16 residues. Germline V gene data show CDR1 as SGHNT and CDR2 as YYREEE (reference sequence). V was pared by 2 bases and J by 3 bases, with 9 bases of the junction left unmatched. The CDR3 protein is CASSLEGQGLGYEQYF. The CDR3 bases are TGTGCCAGCAGCTTAGAAGGACAGGGGCTCGGCTACGAGCAGTACTTC.

The gene calls are TRBV7-9 and TRBJ1-5; D gene unclear. Between the trimmed V and J ends, which lost 8 bases and 4 bases, there was a span of 9 bases. CDR3 length: 12 amino acids. Germline V gene sequence: CDR1 SEHNR, CDR2 FQNEAQ (reference sequence). The CDR3 here is CASGMGNQPQHF. CDR3 in DNA: TGTGCCAGCGGAATGGGGAATCAGCCCCAGCATTTT.

The V call is TRBV5-6, the J call TRBJ2-1; 7 nucleotides align to TRBD1. Unmatched junction bases numbered 9, after V lost 6 bases and J lost 6 bases. CDR1 is SGHDT and CDR2 is YYEEEE in the germline V gene. The CDR3 runs 14 residues. CDR3 region: CASTAITGANEQFF. In DNA, the CDR3 is TGTGCCAGCACCGCCATAACAGGGGCCAATGAGCAGTTCTTC.

In this sample, this clone turned up once. The chain uses TRBV2 and TRBJ2-7; D unclear. CDR3 length equals 12 residues. CDR1 is SNHLY and CDR2 is FYNNEI in the germline V gene. Trimming left V 6 bases short and J 2 bases short, with 8 bases between. CDR3 bases: TGTGCCAGCAGGGCCGCCCCCTACGAGCAGTACTTC. It specifies CASRAAPYEQYF.

V usage is TRBV28 and J usage is TRBJ2-3; 7 bases are shared with TRBD2. Losses at the gene ends were 5 bases for V and 3 bases for J; bases not matched to a gene: 5. CDR1 and CDR2 (germline): MDHEN, SYDVKM. The CDR3 is made up of 14 amino acids. CDR3 in DNA: TGTGCCAGCAGTCCCGGGACTATAACAGATACGCAGTATTTT. This encodes CASSPGTITDTQYF.

This rearrangement joins TRBV5-1 to TRBJ2-3; D call uncertain. The CDR3 spans 12 residues. CDR1 SGHRS and CDR2 YFSETQ come from the germline V gene. V lost 5 bases, J lost 3 bases, and 7 bases lay in between. CDR3 sequence (DNA): TGCGCCAGCAGGAAGGAGACAGATACGCAGTATTTT. It encodes CASRKETDTQYF.

There are a few counts of this clone. The genes are TRBV19 and TRBJ1-5; 10 bases agree with TRBD1. The CDR3 covers 13 residues. Germline V CDR1 and CDR2: LNHDA, SQIVND (reference sequence). The V gene end was trimmed by 4 bases and the J gene end by 7 bases; junction bases not matched to a gene: 1. CDR3 bases: TGTGCCAGTAGTAGGGGACAGGGGCAGCCCCAGCATTTT. Amino acids: CASSRGQGQPQHF.

V usage is TRBV11-2 and J usage is TRBJ2-3, with 12 nucleotides matching TRBD2. The CDR3 is 15 amino acids. The V segment lost 5 bases and the J segment 5 bases; nucleotides outside the gene matches: 5. Germline CDR1 SGHAT, CDR2 FQNNGV. The CDR3 spells CASSPPGLAGDTQYF. The CDR3 nucleotides read TGTGCCAGCAGCCCTCCGGGACTAGCGGGAGATACGCAGTATTTT.

This clone was detected many times. The rearrangement joins TRBV6-4 to TRBJ2-7; D is unresolved. V lost 3 bases to trimming and J lost 5 bases, with 8 bases between them. This CDR3 spans 12 amino acids. Looked up from germline, CDR1 is MRHNA and CDR2 is SNTAGT. The CDR3 nucleotides read TGTGCCAGCAGTGAATCGCCCCACGAGCAGTACTTC. Protein product: CASSESPHEQYF.

The chain carries TRBV7-9 and TRBJ2-1, with 10 bases fitting TRBD2. CDR1 and CDR2 from the germline V gene are SEHNR and FQNEAQ (reference sequence). The CDR3 is 15 residues long. Losses at the gene ends were 4 bases for V and 7 bases for J; bases not matched to a gene: 7. The CDR3 reads CASSSLAGDKNEQFF. The CDR3 DNA sequence: TGTGCCAGCAGCTCGCTAGCGGGAGATAAAAATGAGCAGTTCTTC. The full variable domain, in which reference TRBV7-9 and TRBJ2-1 provide the parts outside the CDR3, is DTGVSQNPRHKITKRGQNVTFRCDPISEHNRLYWYRQTLGQGPEFLTYFQNEAQLEKSRLLSDRFSAERPKGSFSTLEIQRTEQGDSAMYLCASSSLAGDKNEQFFGPGTRLTVL.

This rearrangement joins TRBV25-1 to TRBJ2-7; D gene ambiguous. The CDR3 extends over 13 amino acids. CDR1 is MGHDK and CDR2 is SYGVNS in the germline V gene. V lost 2 bases and J lost 0, with 5 bases in between. The CDR3 protein is CASSESNSYEQYF. The CDR3, as DNA: TGTGCCAGCAGTGAAAGTAACTCCTACGAGCAGTACTTC.

The V call is TRBV27, the J call TRBJ1-1, with D perhaps matching TRBD1 (5 bases). Germline lookup yields CDR1 MNHEY and CDR2 SMNVEV (reference sequence). Trimming took off 2 bases at V and 1 base at J, with 11 bases between the two ends. The CDR3 runs to 15 residues. CDR3 in amino acids: CASSLVLGGNTEAFF. CDR3 nucleotide sequence: TGTGCCAGCAGTTTAGTCCTCGGGGGGAACACTGAAGCTTTCTTT.

The genes are TRBV11-2 and TRBJ1-2, with 11 bases fitting TRBD1. The CDR3 has 14 residues. Germline CDR1 reads SGHAT; CDR2 reads FQNNGV. V was pared by 3 bases and J by 8 bases, with 5 bases of the junction left unmatched. This chain's CDR3 is CASSFGTGGFGYTF. In nucleotides, the CDR3 is TGTGCCAGCAGCTTTGGGACAGGGGGTTTCGGCTACACCTTC.

The chain couples TRBV30 to TRBJ1-1; possible D gene TRBD1, 5 bases. V was clipped by 3 bases and J by 1 base, with 9 bases between them. Looked up from germline, CDR1 is GTSNPN and CDR2 is SVGIG (reference sequence). The CDR3 contains 13 residues. DNA of the CDR3: TGTGCCTGGAGCCGAACAGGGAACACTGAAGCTTTCTTT. This encodes CAWSRTGNTEAFF.